This record covers a single T cell receptor beta chain. At one end the junction does not follow the germline gene, possibly because of a read error. Germline V CDR1 and CDR2: LGHNA, YNFKEQ. This CDR3 spans 20 amino acids. TCRdb processed the reads anew with MiXCR; each CDR3 protein has one entry. The sample holds approximately 19,000 distinct CDR3 sequences, about a fifth seen once. The sample is drawn from a study of lung T cells in sarcoidosis with Löfgren's syndrome. This chain uses TRBV4-2 with TRBJ1-1, with 9 nucleotides matching TRBD1. The specimen sequenced was CD4+ T cells from PBMCs. The clonotype comes from a human donor with sarcoidosis (Löfgren's syndrome or another form), or a control subject (not recorded which). The CDR3 loop reads CACSQDLSRDRANVNTEAFF. CDR3 nucleotide sequence: TGTGCCTGCAGCCAAGATCTGAGCCGGGACAGGGCTAATGTGAACACTGAGGCTTTCTTT.